This T cell receptor beta chain was retrieved from a study of T cell responses to AZD1222 COVID-19 vaccine. This clone was counted at least ten times. Its target is not known. Study results and limitations: Just a handful of people given AZD1222 tested seropositive at baseline.

The repertoire was sequenced with immunoSEQ multiplex PCR; TCRdb's copy has only in-frame clones and lacks some. Among under 140,000 clones listed, about 87% were seen once. V was cut by 1 base and J by 0 bases, with 4 bases left in between. The CDR3 consists of 13 residues. The V gene's germline CDR1 is SGHNT and CDR2 YYREEE (reference sequence). The TCR comes from an adult who received the AZD1222 COVID-19 vaccine. The specimen comprised peripheral blood, sampled 28 days after the second AZD1222 dose. V is TRBV5-4 and J is TRBJ1-2; D is unclear. The CDR3 DNA sequence: TGTGCCAGCAGCTTGCCCACTAACTATGGCTACACCTTC. This codes for CASSLPTNYGYTF. Complete variable domain (other parts from reference TRBV5-4 and TRBJ1-2): ETGVTQSPTHLIKTRGQQVTLRCSSQSGHNTVSWYQQALGQGPQFIFQYYREEENGRGNFPPRFSGLQFPNYSSELNVNALELDDSALYLCASSLPTNYGYTFGSGTRLTVV.